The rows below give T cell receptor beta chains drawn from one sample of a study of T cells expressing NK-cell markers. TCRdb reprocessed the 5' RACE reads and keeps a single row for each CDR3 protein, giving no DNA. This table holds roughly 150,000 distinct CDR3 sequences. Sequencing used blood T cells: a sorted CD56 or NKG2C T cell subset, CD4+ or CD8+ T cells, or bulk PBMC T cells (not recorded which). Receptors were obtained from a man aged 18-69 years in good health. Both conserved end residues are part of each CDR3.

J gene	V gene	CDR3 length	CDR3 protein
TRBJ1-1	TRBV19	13	CASSMGLGTEAFF
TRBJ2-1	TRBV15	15	CATSSGRPAYNEQFF
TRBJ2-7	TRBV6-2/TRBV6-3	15	CASRTPAGTFYEQYF
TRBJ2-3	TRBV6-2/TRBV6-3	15	CASRGQALGGDTQYF
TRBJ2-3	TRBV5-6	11	CASSLGPIGYF
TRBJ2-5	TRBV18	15	CASSPSGTGSETQYF
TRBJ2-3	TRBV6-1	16	CASSELRGGPTDTQYF
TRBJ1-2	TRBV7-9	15	CASSFGTDPSSGYTF
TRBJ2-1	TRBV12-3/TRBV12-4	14	CASSQPLGTNEQFF
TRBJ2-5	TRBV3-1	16	CASSQEYRGSQETQYF
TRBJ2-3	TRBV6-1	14	CASRDRGRTDTQYF
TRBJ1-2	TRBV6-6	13	CASSYGVNDGYTF
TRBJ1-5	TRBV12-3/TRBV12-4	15	CASSGYRGEDQPQHF
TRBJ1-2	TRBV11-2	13	CASTDHTGEGYTF
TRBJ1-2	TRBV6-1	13	CASRISALQGYTF
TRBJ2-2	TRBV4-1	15	CASSQESGLAGELFF
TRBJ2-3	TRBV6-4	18	CASSDSTNYKAVTDTQYF
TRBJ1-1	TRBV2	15	CASSESLRGVTEAFF
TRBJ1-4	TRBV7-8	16	CASSFKSSVGDEKLFF
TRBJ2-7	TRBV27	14	CASGGGGVPYEQYF
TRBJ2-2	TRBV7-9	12	CASSQRTGELFF
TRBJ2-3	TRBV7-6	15	CASSLAAASPDTQYF
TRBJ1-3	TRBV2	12	CARRGVGNTIYF